The T cell receptor beta chain described here comes from a study of beta chain features in type 1 diabetes (dated by TCRdb to the late 2010s). Broadly, across the study: Patients and healthy donors did not differ in mean age, gender distribution, total cell number or subset yield. A total of roughly 110 million sorted cells were examined across all samples, and the number of cells per subset was strongly correlated with RNA yield. The study compared the TCRB repertoires of sorted circulating CD4+ T cell subsets in recently diagnosed type 1 diabetes patients with those in matched healthy donors. Naive and central memory subsets were obtained from all 30 or so donors, but regulatory and stem cell-like memory subsets were isolated from only 8 patients and roughly 8 healthy donors.

This clone was seen a few times. Its specific antigen is unknown. Base-call qualities are not available, and no considerably larger clone is one nucleotide away. General conclusions and limits of the study: Because cDNA rather than genomic DNA was sequenced, highly expressing activated cells could have been over-represented, although no difference in activation and CD3 levels was found between groups. Shorter templates might be favored by PCR, yet because patient and control samples were amplified and corrected together, any such skew would affect both groups equally. Naive, central memory and regulatory TCRB repertoires appeared to be more alike among patients than among healthy donors. In all four CD4+ subsets, TCRB CDR3 length was moderately but significantly shorter in type 1 diabetes patients. Because the HLA sub-analyses included only small numbers of individuals, any influence of HLA type on TCRB rearrangement was left unresolved. Patients with type 1 diabetes made fewer insertions and deleted more nucleotides at VDJ recombination sites, implying thymic rearrangement abnormalities.

Each donor gave one peripheral blood draw, about 100 mL on average, collected into heparinised tubes. A BD FACSAria II was used to sort naive, central memory, regulatory and stem cell-like memory CD4+ T cells with a panel that included CD45RO, CCR7, CD25, CD127, CD95 and CD27. Every sorted population had a purity above 98%. Right away, PBMCs were isolated by Lymphoprep density gradient centrifugation and were stained directly, with no culture step. Samples were stained and sorted in pairs, with one healthy donor and one patient per experiment, so that batch effects were minimized. The entire amount of isolated RNA was reverse transcribed using the High Capacity cDNA Reverse Transcription Kit, so the sequenced TCRB transcripts were expressed ones. Naive, central memory and regulatory T cell samples underwent deep immunoSEQ sequencing, averaging about 3.5 million total reads per sample. After sorted cells were lysed in RLT buffer, RNA was extracted with DNase-treated RNeasy Micro or Mini kits, with the choice depending on cell number. To prevent cross-contamination, every cell subset was processed on its own, while patient and healthy donor samples were processed together. The immunoSEQ multiplex PCR was used to amplify TCRB sequences from cDNA, generating 87-bp fragments that spanned the CDR3 region. Amplicons were sequenced on the Illumina HiSeq platform. Per the authors' processing: PCR bias was computationally corrected using synthetic template baselines, reads within Hamming distance 2 were collapsed, and singletons that could not be merged were discarded. Reads were aligned against IMGT so that V, D and J genes, CDR3 length and insertions or deletions at six rearrangement sites could be assigned. Within each subset, clonotype counts were normalized to the number of sorted cells before true diversity and Gini coefficients were calculated with the tcR R package. The overlap coefficient, calculated on TCRB nucleotide sequences, was used to quantify repertoire sharing. This is the immuneACCESS table as TCRdb keeps it, with only in-frame sequences that have V and J called. A part of the clones is gone; compared with another copy, unresolved V genes explain less than half, and the rest is unexplained. V, J and clone size are those of that table, while D and trimming were read from the DNA. The sample profile shows 250,000 to 300,000 clones; 8% of them were found once. The top ten clones comprise over 0.8% of the sample.

Material: central memory CD4+ T cells from blood. This receptor was taken from a woman between 18 and 29 years old in good health.

The CDR3 amino acid sequence is: CASSFQGGYEQYV. The nucleotide sequence reads TGCGCCAGCAGCTTCCAGGGGGGATACGAGCAGTACGTC. The rearranged segments are TRBV5-1 and TRBJ2-7, with a tentative D gene TRBD1 over 7 matching bases. CDR1 and CDR2, looked up from the germline V gene, are SGHRS and YFSETQ. V lost 2 bases and J lost 4 bases; the stretch between them is 10 bases long. The CDR3 runs 13 residues from the cysteine to the valine. The DNA shown is the 39-base CDR3, in frame from base 1.